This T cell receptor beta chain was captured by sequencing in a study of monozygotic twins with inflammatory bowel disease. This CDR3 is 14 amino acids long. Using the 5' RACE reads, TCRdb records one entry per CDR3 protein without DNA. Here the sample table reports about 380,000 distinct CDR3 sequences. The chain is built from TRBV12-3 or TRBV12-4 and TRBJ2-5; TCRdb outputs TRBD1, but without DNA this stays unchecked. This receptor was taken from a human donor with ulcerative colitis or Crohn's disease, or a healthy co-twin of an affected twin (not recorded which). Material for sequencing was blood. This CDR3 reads CASSRDNGAETQYF.